This T cell receptor beta chain originates from a study of metastatic and nonmetastatic thyroid tumors. Study context: Repertoires were compared across blood and tumor or nodule tissue from malignant and benign thyroid patients.

Before thyroid surgery, none of the patients had received any treatment. Overall study findings and caveats: It was reported that TCR beta diversity was significantly higher in malignant thyroid tumors than benign nodules, in blood and tumor.

Germline CDR1 MNHEY, CDR2 SMNVEV (reference sequence). Trimming shortened V by 3 bases and J by 2 bases, and 8 bases separated the two germline ends. CDR3 length equals 14 residues. Original processing methods: A papillary thyroid cancer distant-metastasis classifier was built from CDR3 differences across clinicopathological groups. TCRdb re-analyzed the PCR reads using MiXCR. None of the V and J calls come from the authors' own analysis; TCRdb made them. The sample consists of around 8,000 clones, less than 35% of them appearing once. Relative to its sample, this clone is medium-sized. The antigen remains undetermined.

The receptor comes from a female donor with papillary thyroid cancer or a benign thyroid nodule (not recorded which). Some clones in this sample may be carry-over from other donors' samples. The rearrangement joins TRBV27 to TRBJ2-1; no firm D call. Sequenced input: tumor tissue. CDR3 sequence: CASSFGATYNEQFF. CDR3 sequence (DNA): TGTGCCAGCAGTTTCGGAGCAACCTACAATGAGCAGTTCTTC.